This is a list of T cell receptor beta chains from one sample in a study of long-term antiretroviral therapy in people with HIV. Some clones are missing from TCRdb's copy, which holds only in-frame ones; the method was immunoSEQ multiplex PCR. The sample has about 20,000 clones; around 91% are singletons. The material was unsorted PBMCs, obtained 4.2 years after starting antiretroviral therapy. These receptors were taken from a middle-aged man with HIV. CDR3s include the opening cysteine and the closing phenylalanine or tryptophan. A D gene is named only where the DNA matches it firmly. The listing skips clone size in some rows; elsewhere it reads once, few, many or a size class.

J | D | V | size | DNA | CDR3
TRBJ1-2 | . | TRBV30 | . | TGTGCCTGGATAACAGGGTATGGCTACACCTTC | CAWITGYGYTF
TRBJ1-2 | . | TRBV6-1 | . | TGTGCCAGCAGTGAAGTACAGAATGATGGCTACACCTTC | CASSEVQNDGYTF
TRBJ1-2 | TRBD1 | TRBV5-8 | . | TGTGCCAGCAGCCTAAACCCCACAGGGGTGTGGGATGGCTACACCTTC | CASSLNPTGVWDGYTF
TRBJ2-7 | . | TRBV28 | . | TGTGCCAGCAGTCTGGACTTGGGGAGGTCCTACGAGCAGTACTTC | CASSLDLGRSYEQYF
TRBJ2-2 | TRBD1 | TRBV5-1 | . | TGCGCCAGCAGCTTGGCCGAGGACAGGACGCGGACCGGGGAGCTGTTTTTT | CASSLAEDRTRTGELFF
TRBJ1-2 | . | TRBV6-1 | . | TGTGCCAGCAGTGTGGCCCAGGGCAATGGCTACACCTTC | CASSVAQGNGYTF
TRBJ2-7 | . | TRBV5-6 | medium-sized | TGTGCCAGCAGCGTGGACGGACCCTACGAGCAGTACTTC | CASSVDGPYEQYF
TRBJ1-2 | . | TRBV5-1 | . | TGCGCCAGCAGCTTGGTGGCAGGGAACGGACCTGGCTACACCTTC | CASSLVAGNGPGYTF
TRBJ1-2 | TRBD1 | TRBV5-1 | . | TGCGCCAGCAGCTCGGGACAGGTGACTCCCCTCGGGAACTATGGCTACACCTTC | CASSSGQVTPLGNYGYTF
TRBJ2-7 | . | TRBV2 | . | TGTGCCAGCATCTTCGGGGCCTACGAGCAGTACTTC | CASIFGAYEQYF
TRBJ1-1 | . | TRBV12-5 | once | TGTGCTAGTGGTTTGGTACTTCCGGGTAAAGGGTACACTGAAGCTTTCTTT | CASGLVLPGKGYTEAFF
TRBJ2-2 | . | TRBV19 | . | TGTGCCAGTGGTCGTCAGGGCAACACCGGGGAGCTGTTTTTT | CASGRQGNTGELFF
TRBJ1-3 | . | TRBV6-1 | . | TGTGCCAGCCGGGGCCCCTCTGGAAACACCATATATTTT | CASRGPSGNTIYF
TRBJ1-5 | . | TRBV2 | . | TGTGCCAGCCGATCGGGTCCAAATCAGCCCCAGCATTTT | CASRSGPNQPQHF
TRBJ2-1 | TRBD2 | TRBV19 | . | TGTGCCAGTAGTATACGGGGGGGCCGAAATGAGCAGTTCTTC | CASSIRGGRNEQFF
TRBJ2-7 | TRBD2 | TRBV10-2 | . | TGCGCCAGCAGGTCAGCGGGGGTCTACGAGCAGTACTTC | CASRSAGVYEQYF
TRBJ2-1 | TRBD1 | TRBV29-1 | once | TGCAGCGTGCACACAGGGGGAGCCTACAATGAGCAGTTCTTC | CSVHTGGAYNEQFF
TRBJ2-6 | . | TRBV5-1 | . | TGCGCCAGCAGCCTAACCGGGAGCTCTGGGGCCAACGTCCTGACTTTC | CASSLTGSSGANVLTF
TRBJ1-6 | . | TRBV19 | . | TGTGCCAGTAGTCCCAACATGGGTTTGGCCCTCCACTTT | CASSPNMGLALHF
TRBJ1-2 | . | TRBV29-1 | . | TGCAGCGCTAGAGACAGCTACTATGGCTACACCTTC | CSARDSYYGYTF
TRBJ1-2 | TRBD1 | TRBV6-6 | once | TGTGCCAGCAGTGCGGGACAGTACTATGGCTACACCTTC | CASSAGQYYGYTF
TRBJ1-1 | TRBD1 | TRBV4-3 | . | TGCGCCAGCAGCCAAGGGGCCCAACAGGGGGCGAGAGCTGAAGCTTTCTTT | CASSQGAQQGARAEAFF
TRBJ1-5 | . | TRBV15 | . | TGTGCCACCATGGACGGGGGCAGTCAGCCCCAGCATTTT | CATMDGGSQPQHF
TRBJ1-3 | TRBD1 | TRBV5-1 | . | TGCGCCAGCAGCTTGGTTCAGGGGGGAAGCTCTGGAAACACCATATATTTT | CASSLVQGGSSGNTIYF
TRBJ1-5 | . | TRBV5-6 | . | TGTGCCAGCAGCTTGAATGGGGGCAATCAGCCCCAGCATTTT | CASSLNGGNQPQHF
TRBJ1-5 | . | TRBV10-1 | . | TGCGCCAGGAGGGGTGGCAATCAGCCCCAGCATTTT | CARRGGNQPQHF
TRBJ1-2 | . | TRBV10-2 | few | TGCGCCAGCAGCGATCCTGGGGATAGCTATGGCTACACCTTC | CASSDPGDSYGYTF
TRBJ2-1 | . | TRBV6-5 | . | TGTGCCAGCAGTTACGCGCCCCACGGAATTGGCTATGAGCAGTTCTTC | CASSYAPHGIGYEQFF
TRBJ1-2 | . | TRBV2 | . | TGTGCCAGCAGTCCCCGCGCGGGAACTAACTATGGCTACACCTTC | CASSPRAGTNYGYTF
TRBJ2-2 | . | TRBV28 | . | TGTGCCAGCAGTTTGTATGCGGGACGGACTAACACCGGGGAGCTGTTTTTT | CASSLYAGRTNTGELFF
TRBJ1-3 | . | TRBV5-4 | . | TGTGCCAGCAGGTCCGGGGTCTCTGGAAACACCATATATTTT | CASRSGVSGNTIYF
TRBJ2-7 | TRBD2 | TRBV5-1 | . | TGCGCCAGCAGCTTGGAAGCTAGCGGGGGACCCTCCTACGAGCAGTACTTC | CASSLEASGGPSYEQYF
TRBJ2-1 | . | TRBV6-5 | once | TGTGCCAGCAGTCTTCGCAGGCCCAATGAGCAGTTCTTC | CASSLRRPNEQFF
TRBJ2-1 | . | TRBV25-1 | . | TGTGCCAGCAGCGCCTCTCTAGGGAATGAGCAGTTCTTC | CASSASLGNEQFF
TRBJ2-3 | . | TRBV6-6 | . | TGTGCCAGCAGTTATTTTGGCTTGGGCACAGATACGCAGTATTTT | CASSYFGLGTDTQYF